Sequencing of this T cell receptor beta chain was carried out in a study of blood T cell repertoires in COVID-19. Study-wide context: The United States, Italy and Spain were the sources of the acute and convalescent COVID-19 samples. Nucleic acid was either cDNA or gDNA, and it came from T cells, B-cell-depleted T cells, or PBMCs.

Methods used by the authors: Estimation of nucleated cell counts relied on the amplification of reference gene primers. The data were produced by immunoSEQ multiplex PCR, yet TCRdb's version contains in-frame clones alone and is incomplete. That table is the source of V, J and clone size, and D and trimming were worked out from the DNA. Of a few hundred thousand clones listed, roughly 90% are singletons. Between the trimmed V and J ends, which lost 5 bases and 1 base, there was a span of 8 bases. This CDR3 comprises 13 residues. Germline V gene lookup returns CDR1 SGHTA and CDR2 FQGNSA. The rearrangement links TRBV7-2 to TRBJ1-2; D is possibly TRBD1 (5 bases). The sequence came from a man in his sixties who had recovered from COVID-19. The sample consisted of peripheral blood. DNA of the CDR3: TGTGCCAGCAGCCTACAGGATAACTATGGCTACACCTTC. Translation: CASSLQDNYGYTF.